These T cell receptor beta chains were read from a single sample in a study of CD8 T cells in Susac syndrome. Each CDR3 protein gets one entry after TCRdb re-called the immunoSEQ multiplex PCR reads with MiXCR. The data show over 300,000 distinct CDR3 sequences, 92% seen once. The sequencing input was CD4+ T cells from PBMCs. The receptors shown here come from a human donor with multiple sclerosis. Both conserved end residues are part of each CDR3. Fields, in order: J gene, clone size, D gene, V gene, CDR3 protein, CDR3 DNA. The D gene is left open where the match is weak. Rows give clone size only sometimes, using once, few, many, or a class for an expanded clone.

TRBJ2-7,.,.,TRBV10-3,CAITPANTGNTYEQYF,TGTGCCATCACCCCGGCAAATACAGGGAACACCTACGAGCAGTACTTC
TRBJ2-5,.,.,TRBV4-3,CASSQGIAPFQETQYF,TGCGCCAGCAGCCAAGGGATAGCCCCCTTCCAAGAGACCCAGTACTTC
TRBJ2-7,few,.,TRBV6-2/TRBV6-3,CASRDRWGEQYF,TGTGCCAGCCGGGACCGCTGGGGCGAGCAGTACTTC
TRBJ1-1,.,.,TRBV18,CASSPGGSTEAFF,TGTGCCAGCTCACCGGGGGGAAGCACTGAAGCTTTCTTT
TRBJ1-1,.,TRBD1,TRBV11-3,CASSSIDRAKAFF,TGTGCCAGCAGCTCGATCGACAGGGCAAAAGCTTTCTTT
TRBJ1-2,.,.,TRBV19,CASRTTSTGSYGYTF,TGTGCCAGTAGGACGACATCGACGGGATCCTATGGCTACACCTTC
TRBJ2-2,.,TRBD2,TRBV6-2/TRBV6-3,CASSLRPGLAGVTGELFF,TGTGCCAGCAGTCTTCGCCCGGGACTAGCGGGGGTTACCGGGGAGCTGTTTTTT
TRBJ1-2,.,TRBD1,TRBV19,CASMSDREGYGYTF,TGTGCCAGTATGAGCGACAGGGAGGGCTATGGCTACACCTTC
TRBJ1-2,few,TRBD1,TRBV19,CASSPDRVYGYTF,TGTGCCAGTAGCCCCGACAGGGTCTATGGCTACACCTTC
TRBJ2-3,.,.,TRBV24-1,CATSVGDTQYF,TGTGCCACCAGTGTGGGAGATACGCAGTATTTT
TRBJ2-1,once,.,TRBV6-5,CASSLSIPYNEQFF,TGTGCCAGCAGTCTCTCAATTCCCTACAATGAGCAGTTCTTC
TRBJ1-1,.,TRBD1,TRBV7-9,CASNSAGGNTEAFF,TGTGCCAGCAACAGCGCAGGGGGCAACACTGAAGCTTTCTTT
TRBJ2-1,.,TRBD2,TRBV18,CASSPPQGAGVGNEQFF,TGTGCCAGCTCACCCCCCCAGGGAGCGGGAGTCGGAAATGAGCAGTTCTTC
TRBJ1-1,.,.,TRBV18,CASSRGEVYTEAFF,TGTGCCAGCTCCCGGGGGGAAGTTTACACTGAAGCTTTCTTT
TRBJ2-5,.,.,TRBV5-1,CASSRLRGLQETQYF,TGCGCCAGCAGCCGGCTGCGGGGACTCCAAGAGACCCAGTACTTC
TRBJ2-7,once,.,TRBV29-1,CSVEGQLYEQYF,TGCAGCGTTGAAGGACAGCTCTACGAGCAGTACTTC
TRBJ2-1,.,.,TRBV11-1,CASSRLSGLSSVGSYNEQFF,TGTGCCAGCAGCCGATTATCCGGCCTGTCGTCCGTGGGCTCCTACAATGAGCAGTTCTTC
TRBJ1-1,.,TRBD1,TRBV30,CAWSVAQGEQAFF,TGTGCCTGGAGTGTCGCTCAGGGGGAACAGGCTTTCTTT
TRBJ2-5,.,.,TRBV3-1,CASTKGTTQETQYF,TGTGCCAGCACCAAAGGGACAACTCAAGAGACCCAGTACTTC
TRBJ2-2,.,.,TRBV4-3,CASSQVPPGAIVTGELFF,TGCGCCAGCAGCCAAGTTCCCCCGGGAGCGATCGTTACCGGGGAGCTGTTTTTT
TRBJ2-3,.,.,TRBV19,CASSSRRITSTDTQYF,TGTGCCAGTAGTTCAAGGAGGATAACGAGCACAGATACGCAGTATTTT
TRBJ2-3,once,.,TRBV6-5,CASSRPGADTQYF,TGTGCCAGCAGCCGACCGGGGGCAGATACGCAGTATTTT
TRBJ1-5,once,TRBD1,TRBV20-1,CSASRDRVKQPQHF,TGCAGTGCTAGCAGGGACAGGGTAAAGCAGCCCCAGCATTTT
TRBJ1-2,.,.,TRBV3-1,CASSQGDRVYGYTF,TGTGCCAGCAGCCAAGGAGATCGGGTCTATGGCTACACCTTC
TRBJ2-3,.,.,TRBV12-3/TRBV12-4,CASSLASRTDTQYF,TGTGCCAGCAGTTTGGCTAGCAGGACAGATACGCAGTATTTT
TRBJ2-7,.,.,TRBV3-1,CASSGDFYEQYF,TGTGCCAGCAGCGGGGACTTCTACGAGCAGTACTTC
TRBJ2-1,.,.,TRBV19,CASSDQAADEQFF,TGTGCCAGTAGTGACCAGGCGGCGGATGAGCAGTTCTTC
TRBJ1-1,.,.,TRBV6-5,CASSYLSQNTEAFF,TGTGCCAGCAGTTACCTAAGCCAGAACACTGAAGCTTTCTTT
TRBJ2-2,.,TRBD2,TRBV19,CASSIPGLAGATGELFF,TGTGCCAGTAGTATACCCGGACTAGCGGGAGCCACCGGGGAGCTGTTTTTT
TRBJ1-1,.,TRBD1,TRBV2,CASSDQGTGGTEAFF,TGTGCCAGCAGTGACCAGGGGACAGGGGGCACTGAAGCTTTCTTT
TRBJ2-7,.,TRBD1,TRBV18,CASSPQTGDEQYF,TGTGCCAGCTCACCCCAAACAGGGGACGAGCAGTACTTC
TRBJ1-1,.,TRBD1,TRBV20-1,CSASTPDRGNTEAFF,TGCAGTGCTAGTACCCCGGACAGGGGGAACACTGAAGCTTTCTTT
TRBJ2-2,.,TRBD2,TRBV28,CASVGLFYGELFF,TGTGCCAGCGTGGGACTATTCTACGGGGAGCTGTTTTTT
TRBJ1-2,.,.,TRBV15,CATSRPGFNYGYTF,TGTGCCACCAGCAGACCGGGATTCAACTATGGCTACACCTTC
TRBJ2-4,.,.,TRBV11-2,CASSLAPGLAKNIQYF,TGTGCCAGCAGCTTAGCCCCCGGATTAGCCAAAAACATTCAGTACTTC
TRBJ2-5,.,.,TRBV19,CASQGLETQYF,TGTGCCAGCCAGGGTCTGGAGACCCAGTACTTC
TRBJ1-3,.,TRBD1,TRBV4-1,CASSRVTGVISGNTIYF,TGCGCCAGCAGCCGGGTGACAGGGGTAATCTCTGGAAACACCATATATTTT
TRBJ2-1,.,TRBD1,TRBV7-2,CASSLLPATGGIYDEQFF,TGTGCCAGCAGCTTACTCCCCGCGACAGGGGGCATTTACGATGAGCAGTTCTTC
TRBJ2-7,.,.,TRBV19,CASSPGSPYEQYF,TGTGCCAGTAGTCCAGGATCCCCCTACGAGCAGTACTTC
TRBJ1-5,.,.,TRBV23-1,CASSQSGGGVGNQPQHF,TGCGCCAGCAGTCAATCGGGGGGGGGCGTGGGCAATCAGCCCCAGCATTTT
TRBJ2-5,.,TRBD2,TRBV19,CASNSGGQETQYF,TGTGCCAGTAACTCGGGAGGACAAGAGACCCAGTACTTC
TRBJ2-7,.,TRBD1,TRBV4-1,CASSQLQGITKYEQYF,TGCGCCAGCAGCCAGCTACAGGGGATCACGAAGTACGAGCAGTACTTC
TRBJ2-4,.,.,TRBV20-1,CSAGTSGLNIQYF,TGCAGTGCAGGAACTAGTGGCCTTAACATTCAGTACTTC
TRBJ2-5,.,TRBD2,TRBV6-5,CASSSSGIQETQYF,TGTGCCAGCAGTTCTAGCGGTATCCAAGAGACCCAGTACTTC
TRBJ1-2,.,TRBD1,TRBV10-3,CAISELSPGQGRHGYTF,TGTGCCATCAGTGAGCTTTCCCCGGGACAGGGTCGCCATGGCTACACCTTC